This is a list of T cell receptor beta chains from one sample in a study of T cell responses to AZD1222 COVID-19 vaccine. Clones were read by immunoSEQ multiplex PCR, and TCRdb kept only the in-frame ones, dropping some. Among over 150,000 clones listed, roughly 90% were seen once. The sequencing here drew on peripheral blood, taken on day 0 of AZD1222 vaccination. The receptors were sampled from an adult in good health. Both conserved end residues are part of each CDR3. The order of the fields is V gene, D gene, clone size, J gene, CDR3 protein, CDR3 DNA. A D gene is named only where the DNA matches it firmly. Some rows mark clone size as missing; the rest say once, few, many or name a class of expanded clone.

v_gene: TRBV6-5; d_gene: NA; abundance: NA; j_gene: TRBJ2-7; CDR3aa: CASGTGLYYEQYF; CDR3nt: TGTGCCAGCGGAACCGGACTTTACTACGAGCAGTACTTC
v_gene: TRBV5-6; d_gene: NA; abundance: NA; j_gene: TRBJ1-1; CDR3aa: CASSLEREWNTEAFF; CDR3nt: TGTGCCAGCAGCTTGGAAAGGGAATGGAACACTGAAGCTTTCTTT
v_gene: TRBV12-3/TRBV12-4; d_gene: TRBD1; abundance: NA; j_gene: TRBJ1-2; CDR3aa: CASSVQGASGYTF; CDR3nt: TGTGCCAGCAGTGTCCAGGGGGCGAGTGGCTACACCTTC
v_gene: TRBV7-2; d_gene: NA; abundance: NA; j_gene: TRBJ2-7; CDR3aa: CASSSRRGGYEQYF; CDR3nt: TGTGCCAGCAGCAGTCGCAGGGGAGGCTACGAGCAGTACTTC
v_gene: TRBV28; d_gene: TRBD1; abundance: NA; j_gene: TRBJ1-2; CDR3aa: CASISRGRNDYGYTF; CDR3nt: TGTGCCAGCATCTCGAGGGGGCGTAACGACTATGGCTACACCTTC
v_gene: TRBV7-2; d_gene: TRBD2; abundance: NA; j_gene: TRBJ2-7; CDR3aa: CASSLDSGVVEQYF; CDR3nt: TGTGCCAGCAGCTTAGATAGCGGGGTGGTCGAGCAGTACTTC
v_gene: TRBV7-8; d_gene: NA; abundance: few; j_gene: TRBJ1-5; CDR3aa: CASSPLRDVSNQPQHF; CDR3nt: TGTGCCAGCAGCCCCCTTCGGGACGTTAGCAATCAGCCCCAGCATTTT
v_gene: TRBV5-4; d_gene: NA; abundance: NA; j_gene: TRBJ1-2; CDR3aa: CASTPSTSYGYTF; CDR3nt: TGTGCCAGCACCCCATCTACAAGCTATGGCTACACCTTC
v_gene: TRBV7-6; d_gene: TRBD2; abundance: NA; j_gene: TRBJ2-1; CDR3aa: CASSLVGSGSPEQFF; CDR3nt: TGTGCCAGCAGCTTAGTGGGTAGCGGGAGTCCGGAGCAGTTCTTC
v_gene: TRBV15; d_gene: NA; abundance: NA; j_gene: TRBJ1-1; CDR3aa: CATSRVRNTEAFF; CDR3nt: TGTGCCACCAGCAGGGTAAGGAACACTGAAGCTTTCTTT
v_gene: TRBV7-8; d_gene: NA; abundance: NA; j_gene: TRBJ2-5; CDR3aa: CASSLAGPWETQYF; CDR3nt: TGTGCCAGCAGCTTAGCAGGGCCCTGGGAGACCCAGTACTTC
v_gene: TRBV5-6; d_gene: TRBD1; abundance: NA; j_gene: TRBJ2-2; CDR3aa: CASSRTGVGELFF; CDR3nt: TGTGCCAGCAGCCGAACAGGGGTCGGGGAGCTGTTTTTT
v_gene: TRBV5-6; d_gene: NA; abundance: NA; j_gene: TRBJ1-5; CDR3aa: CASSLSSNQPQHF; CDR3nt: TGTGCCAGCAGCTTGTCTAGCAATCAGCCCCAGCATTTT
v_gene: TRBV5-4; d_gene: TRBD2; abundance: NA; j_gene: TRBJ2-5; CDR3aa: CASSLAGSGGETQYF; CDR3nt: TGTGCCAGCAGCTTGGCGGGGTCCGGGGGGGAGACCCAGTACTTC
v_gene: TRBV6-1; d_gene: NA; abundance: few; j_gene: TRBJ1-5; CDR3aa: CASSEGPQHF; CDR3nt: TGTGCCAGCAGTGAAGGGCCCCAGCATTTT
v_gene: TRBV5-6; d_gene: NA; abundance: NA; j_gene: TRBJ1-5; CDR3aa: CASSTRRELSNQPQHF; CDR3nt: TGTGCCAGCAGTACCCGCCGGGAGCTTAGCAATCAGCCCCAGCATTTT